This T cell receptor beta chain comes out of a study of blood T cell repertoires in COVID-19. Study in general: T cells, B-cell-depleted T cells, or PBMCs provided the cDNA or gDNA that served as material.

Assay used: immunoSEQ multiplex PCR; TCRdb lists only in-frame clones, some missing. The table lists roughly 190,000 clones, approximately 82% of them singletons. Germline lookup yields CDR1 MNHEY and CDR2 SVGAGI. With 0 bases removed from V and 8 bases from J, the gap between germline ends came to 7 bases. The CDR3 is 12 residues long. This chain connects TRBV6-5 to TRBJ1-1, with D tentatively TRBD1 (6 bases). This TCR derives from a man between 45 and 60 years old with active or convalescent COVID-19. The sequencing sample was made of peripheral blood. The CDR3 DNA follows: TGTGCCAGCAGTTACTCGACAGGAGAAGCTTTCTTT. Translation gives CASSYSTGEAFF.